This T cell receptor beta chain was retrieved from a study of T cell repertoires in cytomegalovirus infection. On the study more broadly: CMV infection plus the matching HLA type was flagged by public TCR beta signatures. General study results and limits: What dominated the ex vivo response were HLA-C-restricted CMV-specific TCR beta clonotypes.

TCRdb fed the reads into MiXCR, producing one record per CDR3 protein. The sample has 65,000 to 90,000 distinct CDR3 sequences; roughly 3.7% are singletons. This clonotype appeared once. Its cognate antigen is unknown. Germline-derived CDR1 and CDR2 are MNHEY and SVGEGT. The CDR3 length is 13 residues. Trimming removed 3 bases from V and 9 bases from J, with 12 bases in between. This TCR was sampled from a human donor in good health (CMV status not recorded). Some clones in this sample may be carry-over from other donors' samples. Input material: PBMCs. The chain links TRBV6-2 or TRBV6-3 to TRBJ2-1, with D unresolved. The DNA for the CDR3 is TGTGCCAGCAGTTATGGTCCAGCCTTTGAGCAGTTCTTC. As protein: CASSYGPAFEQFF.